A single sample gave rise to the 23 T cell receptor beta chains below, sequenced in a study of T cells in pancreatic ductal adenocarcinoma. Sequenced by immunoSEQ multiplex PCR; TCRdb stores in-frame clones only, minus some. The sample comprises around 94,000 clones, about 95% of which are singletons, and under 3.5% rests with the top ten. The selected patients with pancreatic ductal adenocarcinoma had surgery but no neoadjuvant therapy. Sequenced input: PBMCs. The receptor source for this set is a human donor with pancreatic ductal adenocarcinoma.

V is TRBV9 and J is TRBJ2-6; D is unresolved. The V end was cut by 4 bases, the J end by 6 bases, with 11 bases between. Germline V lookup: CDR1 SGDLS, CDR2 YYNGEE. The CDR3 runs 14 residues. CDR3 bases: TGTGCCAGCAGCACGGGTCAAACGGCCAACGTCCTGACTTTC. It encodes CASSTGQTANVLTF. Complete variable domain (other parts from reference TRBV9 and TRBJ2-6): DSGVTQTPKHLITATGQRVTLRCSPRSGDLSVYWYQQSLDQGLQFLIQYYNGEERAKGNILERFSAQQFPDLHSELNLSSLELGDSALYFCASSTGQTANVLTFGAGSRLTVL.

This clone was recorded a few times. The rearrangement links TRBV28 to TRBJ1-2, with no clear D. The CDR3 is 12 residues long. Germline CDR1 MDHEN, CDR2 SYDVKM. The V and J ends lost 6 bases and 3 bases respectively, with 8 bases between them. The CDR3 sequence is CASSALDYGYTF. The CDR3 DNA follows: TGTGCCAGCAGCGCGTTGGACTATGGCTACACCTTC.

Notes on this clone: A read error may account for a junction end that differs from germline. This chain connects TRBV5-1 to TRBJ2-7; D possibly corresponds to TRBD1 (5 bases). Germline CDR1 reads SGHRS; CDR2 reads YFSETQ. The CDR3 has 13 amino acids. CDR3 sequence (DNA): TGCGCCAGCAGCTTGGACAGGTCGGGTCCTTACGGCTTC. Encoded protein: CASSLDRSGPYGF.

V is TRBV7-6 and J is TRBJ2-1, with 7 bases lining up with TRBD2. Trimming removed 4 bases from V and 1 base from J; junction bases left unmatched: 7. Germline CDR1 SGHVS, CDR2 FNYEAQ. There are 16 residues in the CDR3. The CDR3 coding sequence is TGTGCCAGCAGCTGGGGGAGCGGGGTTTCCTACAATGAGCAGTTCTTC. Amino acids: CASSWGSGVSYNEQFF.

The genes are TRBV20-1 and TRBJ2-5; D is unresolved. The CDR3 runs 10 residues. Trimming shortened V by 4 bases and J by 5 bases, and 5 bases separated the two germline ends. The germline V gene encodes CDR1 DFQATT and CDR2 SNEGSKA (reference sequence). CDR3 DNA sequence: TGCAGTGCTAATGAGGAGACCCAGTACTTC. It yields the protein CSANEETQYF.

CDR3 nucleotide sequence: TGTGCCAGCAGCTTGGGTTCAGGAGAGCTGTTTTTT. It translates to CASSLGSGELFF. The V and J genes are TRBV5-4 and TRBJ2-2; D remains unclear. The CDR3 sequence is 12 residues long. V lost 0 bases and J lost 11, with 8 bases in between. CDR1 is SGHNT, CDR2 YYREEE, per germline (reference sequence).

This clone was recorded once. The rearrangement links TRBV19 to TRBJ1-5; no firm D call. The germline V gene encodes CDR1 LNHDA and CDR2 SQIVND (reference sequence). V lost 3 bases, J lost 0 bases, and 9 bases lay in between. This CDR3 spans 15 amino acids. The CDR3 nucleotides read TGTGCCAGTAGTATCAAACAGACTAGCAATCAGCCCCAGCATTTT. Its protein is CASSIKQTSNQPQHF.

The chain uses TRBV7-2 and TRBJ2-7; TRBD2 aligns across 7 bases. V lost 0 bases, J lost 1 base, and 3 bases stayed unmatched. This CDR3 has 15 residues. In germline, CDR1 is SGHTA, CDR2 FQGNSA. CDR3 sequence: CASSLAGGNSYEQYF. The CDR3 coding sequence is TGTGCCAGCAGCTTAGCGGGAGGGAATTCCTACGAGCAGTACTTC.

The genes are TRBV13 and TRBJ1-2, with 11 positions matching TRBD1. From germline, CDR1 is PRHDT and CDR2 FYEKMQ (reference sequence). This CDR3 is 15 amino acids long. The V gene end was trimmed by 3 bases and the J gene end by 4 bases; junction bases not matched to a gene: 4. The CDR3 nucleotides are TGTGCCAGCAGCTTTGGGACAGGGGGTCTCTATGGCTACACCTTC. Its translation: CASSFGTGGLYGYTF.

The chain recombines TRBV6-6 with TRBJ2-2, with D unclear. The CDR3 extends over 14 amino acids. Germline-derived CDR1 and CDR2 are MNHNY and SVGAGI (reference sequence). Trimming took off 6 bases at V and 0 bases at J, with 8 bases between the two ends. The CDR3 DNA reads as TGTGCCAGCAGCCGTACAGCGAACACCGGGGAGCTGTTTTTT. Translated, it gives CASSRTANTGELFF.

This chain joins TRBV20-1 and TRBJ2-1; D is possibly TRBD2 (6 bases). The V end lost 1 base, the J end lost 9 bases, and 7 bases lay between the germline ends. The CDR3 sequence is 11 residues long. Germline V gene lookup returns CDR1 DFQATT and CDR2 SNEGSKA (reference sequence). In DNA form, the CDR3 reads TGCAGTGCTAGAGGGGGGGTTGAGCAGTTCTTC. Amino acid sequence: CSARGGVEQFF.

The rearrangement uses TRBV23-1 and TRBJ1-2; possibly TRBD1 for D (6 bases). TRBV23-1 is an ORF, with its function uncertain. There are 13 residues in the CDR3. Trimming shortened V by 7 bases and J by 4 bases, and 13 bases separated the two germline ends. Here the CDR3 DNA reads TGCGCCAGCAAACAGGGATCCCTCTATGGCTACACCTTC. Its translation is CASKQGSLYGYTF.

The V call is TRBV5-1, the J call TRBJ2-2; D not certain. Trimming removed 0 bases from V and 8 bases from J, with 11 bases in between. The CDR3 totals 14 residues. Germline V gives CDR1 SGHRS, CDR2 YFSETQ. The CDR3 DNA sequence: TGCGCCAGCAGCTTGGACCCAGTTCTGGGGGAGCTGTTTTTT. Translated, it gives CASSLDPVLGELFF.

The CDR3 bases are TGTGCCAGCAGCCCCTATTCCGCGGGACTCCAGAAGAATGAGCAGTTCTTC. Protein sequence: CASSPYSAGLQKNEQFF. The genes are TRBV7-3 and TRBJ2-1; D possibly corresponds to TRBD2 (6 bases). The germline V and J ends were trimmed by 5 bases and 7 bases, with 24 bases remaining between them. Per the germline V gene, CDR1 is SGHTA and CDR2 is FQGTGA. CDR3 length: 17 amino acids.

This clone showed up just a few times. V is TRBV4-1 and J is TRBJ1-5; TRBD1 matches at 9 bases. V lost 4 bases and J lost 7; bases outside the gene matches: 11. CDR1 is MGHRA and CDR2 is YSYEKL in the germline V gene. The length of the CDR3 is 16 residues. The CDR3 region has the DNA TGCGCCAGCAGCCGAGGGGGTACAGGGGGCGGCCAGCCCCAGCATTTT. Its protein product is CASSRGGTGGGQPQHF.

The chain has TRBV7-3 and TRBJ1-1; D possibly corresponds to TRBD1 (5 bases). V lost 6 bases and J lost 1, with 9 bases in between. Germline V gives CDR1 SGHTA, CDR2 FQGTGA. The CDR3 runs 13 residues. CDR3 DNA sequence: TGTGCCAGCAGGCGCACAGGGAACACTGAAGCTTTCTTT. Translated: CASRRTGNTEAFF.

V is TRBV19 and J is TRBJ1-2; D gene unclear. Looked up from germline, CDR1 is LNHDA and CDR2 is SQIVND (reference sequence). CDR3 length: 15 amino acids. Trimming took 3 bases from V and 4 from J, leaving 15 bases between them. The CDR3 loop is CASSMWEPGGYGYTF. The DNA for the CDR3 is TGTGCCAGTAGTATGTGGGAGCCCGGAGGCTATGGCTACACCTTC.

The V gene is TRBV29-1, the J gene TRBJ2-7; 7 bases line up with TRBD1. The ends lost 7 bases at V and 3 bases at J; junction bases unmatched: 12. The CDR3 loop spans 14 amino acids. Germline CDR1 is SQVTM and CDR2 is ANQGSEA. This CDR3 is CSAAATTGNYEQYF. In DNA, the CDR3 is TGCAGCGCCGCCGCGACGACAGGGAACTACGAGCAGTACTTC.

V is TRBV29-1 and J is TRBJ2-7; 11 bases are a match to TRBD1. The CDR3 is made up of 12 amino acids. CDR1 and CDR2 from the germline V gene are SQVTM and ANQGSEA. Trimming at V came to 6 bases and at J to 7 bases, leaving 5 bases not matched to a gene. CDR3 amino acids: CSVGQGAVEQYF. CDR3 coding DNA: TGCAGCGTCGGACAGGGGGCCGTGGAGCAGTACTTC.

The rearrangement uses TRBV7-2 and TRBJ2-5; 7 positions match TRBD1. The CDR3 length is 14 residues. Looked up from germline, CDR1 is SGHTA and CDR2 is FQGNSA. V dropped 5 bases and J dropped 3; count of bases not matched to a gene: 6. The CDR3 spells CASSTGQLKETQYF. CDR3 DNA: TGTGCCAGCAGCACGGGACAGCTAAAAGAGACCCAGTACTTC.

The chain links TRBV19 to TRBJ1-1; D might be TRBD1 (6 bases). The germline CDR1 and CDR2 sequences are LNHDA and SQIVND (reference sequence). V lost 2 bases to trimming and J lost 10 bases, with 17 bases between them. There are 14 residues in the CDR3. For the CDR3, the DNA is TGTGCCAGTAGTATACGGGACACTCCCGTTGGAGCTTTCTTT. It yields the protein CASSIRDTPVGAFF.

This clone appeared a single time. The rearrangement uses TRBV15 and TRBJ2-7; TRBD1 matches 7 bases. The CDR3 runs to 15 residues. The trim removed 0 bases at V and 4 bases at J, leaving 6 bases unmatched. Germline V gene sequence: CDR1 LNHNV, CDR2 YYDKDF (reference sequence). The CDR3 region has the DNA TGTGCCACCAGCAGAGAAGTGACAGGGCCTTACGAGCAGTACTTC. Amino acid sequence: CATSREVTGPYEQYF.

V and J are TRBV7-2 and TRBJ2-3; TRBD2 agrees at 11 bases. From germline, CDR1 is SGHTA and CDR2 FQGNSA. With V trimmed by 5 bases and J by 5 bases, 9 bases remained unmatched. This CDR3 spans 16 amino acids. Here the CDR3 DNA reads TGTGCCAGCAGCCCGATGGGGGGACTAGCGGTAGATACGCAGTATTTT. It specifies CASSPMGGLAVDTQYF.